A selection of T cell receptor beta chains follows, all from one sample in a study of cytomegalovirus exposure and HLA in healthy donors. Measured with immunoSEQ multiplex PCR; TCRdb has only the in-frame clones, and not every one. The sample includes about 170,000 clones. Sequencing was done on a sample of PBMCs. These receptors were obtained from a woman aged 18 to 35 in good health and CMV-seropositive. Each CDR3 is given with its conserved first and last residue. The D gene is left open where the match is weak.

d_call j_call v_call cdr3_nt cdr3_aa
TRBD1 TRBJ2-3 TRBV7-3 TGTGCCAGCAGCTTACGCCGGACAGGGGGCTTCCCACCGACAGATACGCAGTATTTT CASSLRRTGGFPPTDTQYF
TRBD1 TRBJ1-2 TRBV11-2 TGTGCCAGCAGCTTAGATGAATGGACAGGGCTTTATGGCTACACCTTC CASSLDEWTGLYGYTF
- TRBJ1-2 TRBV7-8 TGTGCCAGCAGCCCGGAAGGGGCGAGCGGCTACACCTTC CASSPEGASGYTF
- TRBJ1-3 TRBV11-2 TGTGCCAGCAACCCCCGGGAGGGAAACACCATATATTTT CASNPREGNTIYF
TRBD1 TRBJ1-2 TRBV6-5 TGTGCCAGCAGACACCCCGGACAGGGGAACGGCTACACCTTC CASRHPGQGNGYTF
- TRBJ1-1 TRBV4-2 TGTGCCAGCAGCCAAGCCGGACAGCAGAACACTGAAGCTTTCTTT CASSQAGQQNTEAFF
- TRBJ1-4 TRBV7-6 TGTGCCAGCAGCCCCGAAGGCGGGATTAATGAAAAACTGTTTTTT CASSPEGGINEKLFF
TRBD1 TRBJ1-1 TRBV18 TGTGCCAGCTCCCCCGGGGACAGGGGCAACACTGAAGCTTTCTTT CASSPGDRGNTEAFF
TRBD1 TRBJ1-2 TRBV30 TGTGCCTGGAACCGACAGGGTATGGATGGCTACACCTTC CAWNRQGMDGYTF
- TRBJ2-5 TRBV30 TGTGCCTGGAGGGGGACACTATCGTACCAAGAGACCCAGTACTTC CAWRGTLSYQETQYF
- TRBJ2-3 TRBV5-1 TGCGCCAGCAGCTTAGATCTAGCCCCCAGCGATACGCAGTATTTT CASSLDLAPSDTQYF
TRBD1 TRBJ2-2 TRBV4-1 TGCGCCAGCAGCCCCGGACAGGGAATCACCGGGGAGCTGTTTTTT CASSPGQGITGELFF
- TRBJ1-2 TRBV9 TGTGCCAGCAGCGTCGGGGGGTATGGCTACACCTTC CASSVGGYGYTF
TRBD2 TRBJ2-1 TRBV2 TGTGCCAGCAATGGGGGAGGACTAGCACCCTACAATGAGCAGTTCTTC CASNGGGLAPYNEQFF
TRBD1 TRBJ2-5 TRBV7-9 TGTGCCAGCAGCTTAAGGACAGGGGGCGACCAAGAGACCCAGTACTTC CASSLRTGGDQETQYF
- TRBJ1-5 TRBV6-9 TGTGCCAGCAGGCCCATACCCCCACATCAGGGCATCAATCAGCCCCAGCATTTT CASRPIPPHQGINQPQHF
- TRBJ2-7 TRBV7-6 TGTGCCAGCAGCTTAGATGGAGGCAAGAACTCCTACGAGCAGTACTTC CASSLDGGKNSYEQYF
TRBD2 TRBJ2-3 TRBV29-1 TGCAGCGTTGAAGATAGGACTAGAGTTCAGACAGATACGCAGTATTTT CSVEDRTRVQTDTQYF